The rows below give T cell receptor beta chains drawn from one sample of a study of T cell repertoires in cytomegalovirus infection. One entry per CDR3 protein results from TCRdb running MiXCR on the reads. The profile shows approximately 990,000 distinct CDR3 sequences, about a third of them singletons. No antigen is known for these receptors. The sequencing here drew on cultured CD8+ T cells from PBMCs, taken from culture after CMV antigen stimulation. These receptors were obtained from a human donor in good health (CMV status not recorded). Some clones in this sample may be carry-over from other donors' samples. Both conserved end residues are part of each CDR3. D genes are given only for firm matches. Expanded clones are given a class, and other clones once, few, many or no size at all.

TRBV6-5,TRBJ2-1,16,TRBD1,few,CASSLTTGDSYNEQFF,TGTGCCAGCAGCCTTACGACAGGGGACTCCTACAATGAGCAGTTCTTC
TRBV4-1,TRBJ1-5,12,NA,NA,CASSQVGQPQHF,TGCGCCAGCAGCCAAGTTGGCCAGCCCCAGCATTTT
TRBV6-5,TRBJ1-1,14,NA,once,CASSYVQGDTEAFF,TGTGCCAGCAGTTACGTACAGGGCGACACTGAAGCTTTCTTT
TRBV7-6,TRBJ1-2,11,NA,few,CASSLGGSYTF,TGTGCCAGCAGCTTAGGTGGAAGCTACACCTTC
TRBV12-5,TRBJ2-7,16,NA,NA,CASGYPRDGTSYEQYF,TGTGCTAGTGGGTACCCCCGGGACGGGACTTCCTACGAGCAGTACTTC
TRBV7-9,TRBJ2-2,15,NA,NA,CASSLGAANTGELFF,TGTGCCAGCAGCTTAGGTGCAGCGAACACCGGGGAGCTGTTTTTT
TRBV6-6,TRBJ1-1,15,NA,few,CASSPLGGVDTEAFF,TGTGCCAGCAGCCCTTTGGGAGGTGTGGACACTGAAGCTTTCTTT
TRBV5-1,TRBJ2-1,16,NA,few,CASSNPPRGGMNEQFF,TGCGCCAGCAGCAATCCCCCCAGGGGGGGGATGAATGAGCAGTTCTTC
TRBV11-3,TRBJ2-1,16,NA,few,CASSLALSGSSNEQFF,TGTGCCAGCAGCTTAGCCCTCTCAGGGTCCTCGAATGAGCAGTTCTTC
TRBV5-1,TRBJ2-7,12,NA,few,CASRDGGDEQYF,TGCGCCAGCAGAGATGGGGGCGACGAGCAGTACTTC
TRBV10-3,TRBJ2-3,14,NA,NA,CAISVHHFTDTQYF,TGTGCCATCAGTGTCCACCATTTCACAGATACGCAGTATTTT
TRBV29-1,TRBJ1-2,12,NA,once,CSVNSFDYGYTF,TGCAGCGTTAACAGTTTCGACTATGGCTACACCTTC
TRBV19,TRBJ1-1,11,NA,few,CASRAETEAFF,TGTGCCAGCCGAGCGGAAACTGAAGCTTTCTTT
TRBV7-6,TRBJ1-5,12,NA,many,CASSLPGEPQHF,TGTGCCAGCAGCTTGCCAGGGGAGCCCCAGCATTTT
TRBV12-3/TRBV12-4,TRBJ1-1,14,NA,NA,CASSPLSPTTEAFF,TGTGCCAGCAGCCCCCTAAGCCCCACCACTGAAGCTTTCTTT
TRBV12-3/TRBV12-4,TRBJ2-1,15,NA,NA,CASSLFGSSYNEQFF,TGTGCCAGCAGTTTATTCGGCAGCTCCTACAATGAGCAGTTCTTC
TRBV6-5,TRBJ2-7,16,TRBD1,NA,CASSSPGTGINYEQYF,TGTGCCAGCAGTTCGCCCGGGACAGGGATAAACTACGAGCAGTACTTC
TRBV5-5,TRBJ1-1,16,NA,NA,CASSPFKRQGGTEAFF,TGTGCCAGCAGCCCTTTTAAACGGCAGGGAGGAACTGAAGCTTTCTTT
TRBV7-6,TRBJ2-5,15,TRBD2,NA,CASSFLAGEKETQYF,TGTGCCAGCAGCTTCCTAGCGGGGGAAAAAGAGACCCAGTACTTC
TRBV2,TRBJ1-5,14,NA,few,CASSEEGWGQPQHF,TGTGCCAGCAGTGAAGAGGGGTGGGGTCAGCCCCAGCATTTT
TRBV20-1,TRBJ2-5,12,NA,NA,CSARDLQETQYF,TGCAGTGCGAGGGACCTCCAAGAGACCCAGTACTTC
TRBV29-1,TRBJ2-1,12,TRBD1,few,CSVPTGYNEQFF,TGCAGCGTTCCGACAGGGTACAATGAGCAGTTCTTC
TRBV27,TRBJ1-1,17,TRBD1,NA,CASSQPQGAEVNTEAFF,TGTGCCAGCAGTCAACCTCAGGGGGCAGAGGTGAACACTGAAGCTTTCTTT
TRBV18,TRBJ1-1,14,TRBD1,many,CASSPTGANTEAFF,TGTGCCAGCTCACCGACAGGGGCAAACACTGAAGCTTTCTTT
TRBV19,TRBJ1-2,12,NA,many,CASSTRQYGYTF,TGTGCCAGTAGTACCCGACAGTATGGCTACACCTTC
TRBV4-1,TRBJ1-1,13,NA,NA,CASSQPLNTEAFF,TGCGCCAGCAGCCAACCCCTGAACACTGAAGCTTTCTTT
TRBV12-3/TRBV12-4,TRBJ2-1,17,TRBD2,few,CASSWWSSGSPYNEQFF,TGTGCCAGCAGTTGGTGGAGTAGCGGGAGCCCTTACAATGAGCAGTTCTTC
TRBV14,TRBJ2-2,17,NA,few,CASSQARVKRDTGELFF,TGTGCCAGCAGCCAAGCCAGGGTAAAGAGAGACACCGGGGAGCTGTTTTTT
TRBV7-6,TRBJ2-1,16,TRBD2,NA,CTSSSSAGGHYNEQFF,TGTACCAGCAGCTCTTCCGCGGGGGGCCACTACAATGAGCAGTTCTTC
TRBV7-6,TRBJ2-1,12,NA,many,CASSLAQNEQFF,TGTGCCAGCAGCTTAGCGCAGAATGAGCAGTTCTTC
TRBV20-1,TRBJ2-1,17,NA,few,CSARDPYSKGPPFEQFF,TGCAGTGCTAGAGATCCGTACAGTAAGGGTCCCCCATTTGAGCAGTTCTTC
TRBV7-6,TRBJ2-3,19,TRBD2,few,CASSLRGLAGRQNTDTQYF,TGTGCCAGCAGCTTAAGGGGACTAGCGGGGAGGCAAAACACAGATACGCAGTATTTT
TRBV19,TRBJ2-1,15,TRBD1,few,CASSVRDRGPNEQFF,TGTGCCAGTAGTGTCCGGGACAGGGGGCCGAATGAGCAGTTCTTC
TRBV6-8,TRBJ2-5,16,NA,NA,CASAAYIPGPGETRYF,TGTGCCAGCGCAGCTTATATTCCCGGGCCTGGAGAGACCCGGTACTTC
TRBV6-1,TRBJ1-5,18,NA,few,CASSEEGDSYYSNQPQHF,TGTGCCAGCAGTGAAGAAGGAGACAGCTATTATAGCAATCAGCCCCAGCATTTT
TRBV7-9,TRBJ1-4,14,NA,many,CASSPGRVNEKLFF,TGTGCCAGCAGCCCCGGACGGGTAAATGAAAAACTGTTTTTT
TRBV14,TRBJ1-1,14,NA,NA,CASSLRRSNTEAFF,TGTGCCAGCAGCCTCAGGCGATCGAACACTGAAGCTTTCTTT
TRBV7-8,TRBJ1-6,14,NA,many,CASSLDRYNSPLHF,TGTGCCAGCAGCTTAGACCGATATAATTCACCCCTCCACTTT
TRBV15,TRBJ1-1,16,NA,NA,CATSRDPRRTNTEAFF,TGTGCCACCAGCAGAGATCCAAGGAGGACGAACACTGAAGCTTTCTTT
TRBV2,TRBJ2-5,17,TRBD1,NA,CASSDFDRGYLLETQYF,TGTGCCAGCAGTGACTTCGACAGGGGCTACTTGCTCGAGACCCAGTACTTC
TRBV20-1,TRBJ2-2,16,TRBD1,NA,CSAESRDRPNTGELFF,TGCAGTGCAGAGAGTCGGGACAGACCGAACACCGGGGAGCTGTTTTTT
TRBV27,TRBJ2-3,17,NA,NA,CASSLLRGAYVTDTQYF,TGTGCCAGCAGTCTCCTCCGTGGGGCGTATGTCACAGATACGCAGTATTTT
TRBV7-6,TRBJ1-4,14,NA,NA,CASMWGAGGEKLFF,TGTGCCAGCATGTGGGGAGCCGGCGGTGAAAAACTGTTTTTT
TRBV28,TRBJ2-3,17,NA,NA,CASSLVRRVDCPDTQYF,TGTGCCAGCAGTTTAGTGAGGAGGGTGGACTGTCCCGATACGCAGTATTTT
TRBV7-4,TRBJ1-2,16,TRBD1,NA,CASSLSLQGTNYGYTF,TGTGCCAGCAGCTTATCCCTACAGGGGACAAACTATGGCTACACCTTC